A single T cell receptor (beta chain) is shown here with its context. Its target is not known. The sample comes from a study of T-cell memory formation after mild COVID-19. Study-level background: In these data, TCR clusters were largely donor specific.

Trimming shortened V by 4 bases and J by 5 bases, and 17 bases separated the two germline ends. The length of the CDR3 is 15 residues. Germline V gives CDR1 SGHTA, CDR2 FQGNSA. Notes on the study in general: While clones contracting from day 15 to 85 were balanced between CD4 and CD8, later expanders leaned CD4+. Contracting CD4+ clones lay largely in CM and EM, with CD8+ ones residing in EMRA. Pre-infection memory held some responding clones, suggesting pre-existing cross-reactive T cells responded.

TCRdb re-called the 5' RACE reads through MiXCR, storing one row per CDR3 protein. The sample has approximately 290,000 distinct CDR3 sequences, roughly 15% seen once. Sequencing input: PBMCs or a T cell subset sorted from them (not recorded which). The rearrangement uses TRBV7-2 and TRBJ2-5, with D perhaps TRBD1 (6 bases). This clonotype was obtained from a man in his late teens or twenties who had mild COVID-19 (a few samples of this study predate the infection). Cell type and time point are not known. The CDR3, as DNA: TGTGCCAGCAGCTACAACTCCGGGACACTGGAGACCCAGTACTTC. The encoded protein is CASSYNSGTLETQYF.